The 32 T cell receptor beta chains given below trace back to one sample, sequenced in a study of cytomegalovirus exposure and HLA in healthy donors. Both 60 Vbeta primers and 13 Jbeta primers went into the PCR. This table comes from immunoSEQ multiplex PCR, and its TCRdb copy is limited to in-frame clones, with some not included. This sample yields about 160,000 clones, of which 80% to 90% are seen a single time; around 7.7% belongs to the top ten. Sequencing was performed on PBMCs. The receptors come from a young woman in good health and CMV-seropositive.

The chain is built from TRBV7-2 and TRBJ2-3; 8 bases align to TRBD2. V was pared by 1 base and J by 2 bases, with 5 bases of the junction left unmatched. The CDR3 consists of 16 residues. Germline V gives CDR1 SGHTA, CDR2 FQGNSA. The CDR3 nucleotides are TGTGCCAGCAGCTTAGAGGGCGGGGGGTACACAGATACGCAGTATTTT. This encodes CASSLEGGGYTDTQYF.

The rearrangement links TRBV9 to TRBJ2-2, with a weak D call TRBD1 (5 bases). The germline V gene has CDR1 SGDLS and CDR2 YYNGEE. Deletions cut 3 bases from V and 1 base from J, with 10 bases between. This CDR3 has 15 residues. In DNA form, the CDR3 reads TGTGCCAGCAGCGAGGGGCAGCTGAACACCGGGGAGCTGTTTTTT. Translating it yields CASSEGQLNTGELFF.

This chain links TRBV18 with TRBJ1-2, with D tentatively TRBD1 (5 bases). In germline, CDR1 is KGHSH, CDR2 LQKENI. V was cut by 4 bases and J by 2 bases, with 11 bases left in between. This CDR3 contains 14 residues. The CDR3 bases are TGTGCCAGCTCACGGAACAGGCTGAACTATGGCTACACCTTC. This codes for CASSRNRLNYGYTF.

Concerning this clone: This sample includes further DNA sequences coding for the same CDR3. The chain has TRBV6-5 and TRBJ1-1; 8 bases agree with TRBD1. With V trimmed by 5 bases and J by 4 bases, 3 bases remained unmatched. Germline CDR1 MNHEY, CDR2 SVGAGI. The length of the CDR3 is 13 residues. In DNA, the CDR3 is TGTGCCAGCAGTAGACAGGGGTCCACTGAAGCTTTCTTT. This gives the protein CASSRQGSTEAFF.

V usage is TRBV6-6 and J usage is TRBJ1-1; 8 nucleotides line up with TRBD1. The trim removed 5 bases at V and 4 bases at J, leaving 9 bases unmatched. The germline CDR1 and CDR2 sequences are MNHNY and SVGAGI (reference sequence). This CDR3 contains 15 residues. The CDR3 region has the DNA TGTGCCAGCAGTCTACAGGGGGTAGGGGGCACTGAAGCTTTCTTT. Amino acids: CASSLQGVGGTEAFF.

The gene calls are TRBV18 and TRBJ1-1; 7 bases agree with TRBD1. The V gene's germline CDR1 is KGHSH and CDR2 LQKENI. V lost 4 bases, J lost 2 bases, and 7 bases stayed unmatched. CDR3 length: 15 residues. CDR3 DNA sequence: TGTGCCAGCTCACTATACGGGACAGAAAACACTGAAGCTTTCTTT. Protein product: CASSLYGTENTEAFF.

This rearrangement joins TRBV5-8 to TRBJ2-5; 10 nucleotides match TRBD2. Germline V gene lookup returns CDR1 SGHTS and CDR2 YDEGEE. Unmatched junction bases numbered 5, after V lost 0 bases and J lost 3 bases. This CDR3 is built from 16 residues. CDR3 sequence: CASSLAVLAGEETQYF. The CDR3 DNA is TGTGCCAGCAGCTTGGCGGTCCTAGCGGGGGAAGAGACCCAGTACTTC.

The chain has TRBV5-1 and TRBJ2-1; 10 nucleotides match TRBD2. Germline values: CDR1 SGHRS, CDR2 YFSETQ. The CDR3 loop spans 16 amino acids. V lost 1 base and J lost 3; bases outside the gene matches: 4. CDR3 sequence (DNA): TGCGCCAGCAGCTTGCTTAGCGGGGGGATCTACAATGAGCAGTTCTTC. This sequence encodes CASSLLSGGIYNEQFF.

CDR3 in amino acids: CASSLEGANQETQYF. The CDR3 region has the DNA TGCGCCAGCAGCTTGGAAGGGGCGAACCAAGAGACCCAGTACTTC. This rearrangement joins TRBV5-1 to TRBJ2-5, with D maybe TRBD1 (5 bases). This CDR3 is 15 amino acids long. Trimming removed 0 bases from V and 0 bases from J, with 9 bases in between. CDR1 and CDR2 from the germline V gene are SGHRS and YFSETQ.

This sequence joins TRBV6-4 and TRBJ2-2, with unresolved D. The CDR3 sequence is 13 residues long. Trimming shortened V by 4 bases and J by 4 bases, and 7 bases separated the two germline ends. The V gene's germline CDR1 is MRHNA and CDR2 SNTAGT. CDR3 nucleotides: TGTGCCAGCAGTGTTAGTCCCACCGGGGAGCTGTTTTTT. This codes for CASSVSPTGELFF.

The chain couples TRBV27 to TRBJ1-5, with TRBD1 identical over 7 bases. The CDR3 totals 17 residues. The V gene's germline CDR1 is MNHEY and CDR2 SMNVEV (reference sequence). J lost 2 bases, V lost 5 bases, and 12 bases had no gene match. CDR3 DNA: TGTGCCAGCAGTCCCAAGTGGACAGGAGAAGGCAATCAGCCCCAGCATTTT. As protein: CASSPKWTGEGNQPQHF.

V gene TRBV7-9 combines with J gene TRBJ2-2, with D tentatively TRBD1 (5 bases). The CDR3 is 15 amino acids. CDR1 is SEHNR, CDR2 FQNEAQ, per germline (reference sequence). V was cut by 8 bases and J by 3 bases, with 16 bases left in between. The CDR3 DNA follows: TGTGCCAGCGAACTGGGGCAGGGCCACACCGGGGAGCTGTTTTTT. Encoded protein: CASELGQGHTGELFF.

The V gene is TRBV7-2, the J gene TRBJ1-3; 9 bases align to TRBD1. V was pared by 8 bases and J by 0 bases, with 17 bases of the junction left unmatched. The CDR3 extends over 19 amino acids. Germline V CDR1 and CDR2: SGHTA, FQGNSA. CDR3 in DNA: TGTGCCAGCGGTTGGCCTAGGGACAGGGCCTCGAGCTCTGGAAACACCATATATTTT. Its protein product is CASGWPRDRASSSGNTIYF.

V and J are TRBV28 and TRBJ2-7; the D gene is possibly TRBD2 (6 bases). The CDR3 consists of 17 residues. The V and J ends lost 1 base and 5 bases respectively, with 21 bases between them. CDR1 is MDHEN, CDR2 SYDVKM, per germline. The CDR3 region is CASSLLGEGPPGDEQYF. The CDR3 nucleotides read TGTGCCAGCAGTTTATTGGGGGAAGGGCCCCCGGGGGACGAGCAGTACTTC.

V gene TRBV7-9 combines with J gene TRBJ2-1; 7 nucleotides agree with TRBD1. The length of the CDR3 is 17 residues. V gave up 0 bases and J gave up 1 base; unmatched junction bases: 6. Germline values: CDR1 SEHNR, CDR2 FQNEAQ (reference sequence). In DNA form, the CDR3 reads TGTGCCAGCAGCTTAGCGCTGGGACAGTTTTCCTACAATGAGCAGTTCTTC. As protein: CASSLALGQFSYNEQFF.

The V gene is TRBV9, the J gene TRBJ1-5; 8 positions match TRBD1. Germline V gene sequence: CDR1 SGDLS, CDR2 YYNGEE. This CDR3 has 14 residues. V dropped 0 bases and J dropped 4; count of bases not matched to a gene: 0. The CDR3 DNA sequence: TGTGCCAGCAGCGTAGGGACAGGGAATCAGCCCCAGCATTTT. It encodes CASSVGTGNQPQHF.

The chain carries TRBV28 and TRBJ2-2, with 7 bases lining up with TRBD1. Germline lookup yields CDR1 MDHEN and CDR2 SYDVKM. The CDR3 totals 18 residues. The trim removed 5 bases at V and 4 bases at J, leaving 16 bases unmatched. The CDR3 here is CASSPSFSSGTATGELFF. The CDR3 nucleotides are TGTGCCAGCAGTCCATCATTCTCCTCCGGGACAGCCACCGGGGAGCTGTTTTTT.

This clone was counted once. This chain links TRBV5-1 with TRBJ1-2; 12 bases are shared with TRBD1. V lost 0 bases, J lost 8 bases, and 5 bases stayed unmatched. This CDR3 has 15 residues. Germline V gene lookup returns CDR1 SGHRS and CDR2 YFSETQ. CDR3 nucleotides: TGCGCCAGCAGCTTGGGAGGGACAGGGGGCGAAGGCTACACCTTC. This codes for CASSLGGTGGEGYTF.

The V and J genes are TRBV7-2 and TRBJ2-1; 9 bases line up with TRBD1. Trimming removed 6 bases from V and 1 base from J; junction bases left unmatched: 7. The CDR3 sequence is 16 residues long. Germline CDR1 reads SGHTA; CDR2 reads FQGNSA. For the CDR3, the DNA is TGTGCCAGCAGTTTTACCGGGACAGGGTCCTACAATGAGCAGTTCTTC. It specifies CASSFTGTGSYNEQFF.

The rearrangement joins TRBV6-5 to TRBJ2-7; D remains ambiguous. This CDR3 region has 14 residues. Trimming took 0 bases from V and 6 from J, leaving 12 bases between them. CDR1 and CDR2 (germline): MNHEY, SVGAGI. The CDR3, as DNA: TGTGCCAGCAGTTACTCAGCAGAGGTCGGCGAGCAGTACTTC. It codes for CASSYSAEVGEQYF.

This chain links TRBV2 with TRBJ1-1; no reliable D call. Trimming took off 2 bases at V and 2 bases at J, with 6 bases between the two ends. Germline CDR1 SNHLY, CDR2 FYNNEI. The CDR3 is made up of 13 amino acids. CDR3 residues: CASSEQYNTEAFF. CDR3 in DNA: TGTGCCAGCAGTGAACAGTACAACACTGAAGCTTTCTTT.

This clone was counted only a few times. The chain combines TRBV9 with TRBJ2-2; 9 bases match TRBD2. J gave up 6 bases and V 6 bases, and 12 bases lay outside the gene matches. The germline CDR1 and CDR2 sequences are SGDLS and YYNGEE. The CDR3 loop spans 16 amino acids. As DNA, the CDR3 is TGTGCCAGCAAGGGTGGGGCTAGCGGGGCGGCCGGGGAGCTGTTTTTT. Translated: CASKGGASGAAGELFF.

The CDR3 spells CASSYRGMAVDTQYF. CDR3 nucleotides: TGTGCCAGCAGTTATCGGGGGATGGCGGTAGATACGCAGTATTTT. This rearrangement joins TRBV27 to TRBJ2-3; D possibly corresponds to TRBD2 (6 bases). This CDR3 is built from 15 residues. V lost 4 bases to trimming and J lost 5 bases, with 16 bases between them. The germline V gene has CDR1 MNHEY and CDR2 SMNVEV (reference sequence).

The DNA for the CDR3 is TGTGCCAGCAACTTTGGTCCGACGGGGAAAGGCACAGATACGCAGTATTTT. Translated: CASNFGPTGKGTDTQYF. The chain has TRBV7-9 and TRBJ2-3, with a tentative D call TRBD2 (5 bases). The germline V and J ends were trimmed by 7 bases and 1 base, with 21 bases remaining between them. This CDR3 contains 17 residues. From germline, CDR1 is SEHNR and CDR2 FQNEAQ (reference sequence).

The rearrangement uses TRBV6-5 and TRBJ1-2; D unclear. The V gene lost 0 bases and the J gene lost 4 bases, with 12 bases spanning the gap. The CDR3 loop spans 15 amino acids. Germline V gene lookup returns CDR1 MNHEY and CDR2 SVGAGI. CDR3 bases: TGTGCCAGCAGTTACTCGAGGGCAGGTCTCTATGGCTACACCTTC. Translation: CASSYSRAGLYGYTF.

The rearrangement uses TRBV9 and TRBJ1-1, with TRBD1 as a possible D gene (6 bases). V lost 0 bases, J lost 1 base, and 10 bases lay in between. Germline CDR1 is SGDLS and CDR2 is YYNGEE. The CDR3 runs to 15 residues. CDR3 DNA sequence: TGTGCCAGCAGCGTAGACCCAGGGGCGAACACTGAAGCTTTCTTT. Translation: CASSVDPGANTEAFF.

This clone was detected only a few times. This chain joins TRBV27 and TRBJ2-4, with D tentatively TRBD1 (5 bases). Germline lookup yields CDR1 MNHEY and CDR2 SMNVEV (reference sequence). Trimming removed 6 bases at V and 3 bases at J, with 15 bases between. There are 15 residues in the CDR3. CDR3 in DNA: TGTGCCAGCAGCAGGGTTAGTTTTGTCAAAAACATTCAGTACTTC. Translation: CASSRVSFVKNIQYF.

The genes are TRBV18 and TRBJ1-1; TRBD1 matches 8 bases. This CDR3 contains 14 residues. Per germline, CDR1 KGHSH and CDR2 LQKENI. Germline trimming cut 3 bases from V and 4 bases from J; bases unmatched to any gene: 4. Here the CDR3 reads CASSPLTGATEAFF. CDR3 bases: TGTGCCAGCTCACCGTTGACAGGGGCCACTGAAGCTTTCTTT. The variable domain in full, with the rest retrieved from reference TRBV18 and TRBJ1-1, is NAGVMQNPRHLVRRRGQEARLRCSPMKGHSHVYWYRQLPEEGLKFMVYLQKENIIDESGMPKERFSAEFPKEGPSILRIQQVVRGDSAAYFCASSPLTGATEAFFGQGTRLTVV.

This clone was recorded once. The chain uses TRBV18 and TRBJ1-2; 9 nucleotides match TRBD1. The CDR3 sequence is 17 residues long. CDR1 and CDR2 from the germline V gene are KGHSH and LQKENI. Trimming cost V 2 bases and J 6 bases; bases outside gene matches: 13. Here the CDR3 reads CASSPRTGEISGDGYTF. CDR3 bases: TGTGCCAGCTCACCAAGGACAGGGGAGATATCGGGGGATGGCTACACCTTC. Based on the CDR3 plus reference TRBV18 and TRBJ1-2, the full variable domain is NAGVMQNPRHLVRRRGQEARLRCSPMKGHSHVYWYRQLPEEGLKFMVYLQKENIIDESGMPKERFSAEFPKEGPSILRIQQVVRGDSAAYFCASSPRTGEISGDGYTFGSGTRLTVV.

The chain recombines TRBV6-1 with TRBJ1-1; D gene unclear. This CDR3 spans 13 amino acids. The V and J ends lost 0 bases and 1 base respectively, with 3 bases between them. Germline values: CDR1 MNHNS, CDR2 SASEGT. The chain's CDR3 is CASSEAQNTEAFF. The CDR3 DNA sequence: TGTGCCAGCAGTGAAGCTCAGAACACTGAAGCTTTCTTT.

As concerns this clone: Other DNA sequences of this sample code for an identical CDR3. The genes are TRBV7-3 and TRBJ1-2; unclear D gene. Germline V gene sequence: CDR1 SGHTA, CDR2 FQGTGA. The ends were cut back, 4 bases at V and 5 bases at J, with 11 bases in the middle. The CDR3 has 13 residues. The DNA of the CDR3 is TGTGCCAGCAGCTCGTTGGGAGGTTATGGCTACACCTTC. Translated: CASSSLGGYGYTF.

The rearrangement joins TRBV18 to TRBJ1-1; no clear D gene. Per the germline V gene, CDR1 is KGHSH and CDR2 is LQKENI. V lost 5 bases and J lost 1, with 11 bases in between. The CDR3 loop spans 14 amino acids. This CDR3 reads CASSSDGGNTEAFF. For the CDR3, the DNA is TGTGCCAGCTCATCCGACGGAGGGAACACTGAAGCTTTCTTT.